The present entry profiles one TCR beta chain with its context. The antigen remains undetermined. The data stem from a study of PD-1 blockade in classical Hodgkin lymphoma. Study-level findings and limits: For complete responders, baseline diversity was comparable to that of newly diagnosed patients. Factors driving the repertoire differences, possibly disease activity or prior therapy, remain undefined. Newly diagnosed patients reportedly had lower baseline TCR diversity than healthy donors.

The CDR3 runs to 13 residues. In germline, CDR1 is SNHLY, CDR2 FYNNEI. The V end was cut by 4 bases, the J end by 1 base, with 7 bases between. Data came from immunoSEQ multiplex PCR; TCRdb stores just in-frame clones and leaves some out. The repertoire consists of roughly 90,000 clones, with approximately 80% occurring once and the leading ten covering 15% to 20%. The patients all showed relapse after autologous stem cell transplantation, while their brentuximab vedotin exposure varied. V gene TRBV2 combines with J gene TRBJ1-1, with TRBD1 as a possible D gene (5 bases). The origin of this receptor is a human donor with classical Hodgkin lymphoma. The material sequenced was peripheral blood mononuclear cells (PBMCs), taken before the second cycle of nivolumab. DNA of the CDR3: TGTGCCAGCAGTGTTCAGGGGAACACTGAAGCTTTCTTT. Its protein is CASSVQGNTEAFF.